This T cell receptor beta chain was identified in a study of sequential checkpoint blockade in melanoma. About the research overall: First-line arms were nivolumab then ipilimumab, or the reverse, randomized 1:1.

Turning to this clone: This specimen includes other DNA sequences encoding the same CDR3.

Measured with immunoSEQ multiplex PCR; TCRdb has only the in-frame clones, and not every one. This table has some 31,000 clones, about 86% appearing once. Indicated treatment: randomized to nivolumab then ipilimumab (arm A) or the reverse (arm B). CDR1 is MGHRA, CDR2 YSYEKL, per germline. Trimming removed 1 base at V and 3 bases at J, with 11 bases between. This CDR3 region has 15 residues. The TCR originated in a human donor with melanoma. V and J are TRBV4-1 and TRBJ2-3; TRBD2 is a possible D gene (5 bases). The sequencing used CD8+ T cells sorted from blood (inferred from file names), collected from a patient given nivolumab and ipilimumab in sequence. In nucleotides, the CDR3 is TGCGCCAGCAGCCAAGTACAGCGGAGTACAGATACGCAGTATTTT. Its protein is CASSQVQRSTDTQYF.